The 11 T cell receptor beta chains given below trace back to one sample, sequenced in a study of T cells in Graves' hyperthyroidism and ophthalmopathy. Amplified TCR beta CDR3 regions derived from RNA transcripts. First-round RT-PCR with HTBI primers amplified the TCR CDR3 region. TCRdb redid the calling of the multiplex PCR reads with MiXCR, one entry per CDR3 protein. The sample yields hundreds of thousands of distinct CDR3 sequences, roughly 40% seen once. Sequenced sample: blood. The origin of the receptors is a man between 18 and 35 years old with Graves' hyperthyroidism.

Concerning this clonotype itself: The germline gene is not matched at one end of the junction; a read error may be the cause. The rearrangement links TRBV7-9 to TRBJ2-5; D unresolved. This CDR3 is built from 13 residues. Germline lookup yields CDR1 SEHNR and CDR2 FQNEAQ (reference sequence). In DNA form, the CDR3 reads TGTGCCCGCAGCTTAGCTGGGGAACAGACCCAGTACTTC. Translating gives CARSLAGEQTQYF.

This clonotype was counted only a few times. V is TRBV10-3 and J is TRBJ2-2; D possibly corresponds to TRBD1 (5 bases). The V gene lost 10 bases and the J gene lost 0 bases, with 9 bases spanning the gap. Germline CDR1 ENHRY, CDR2 SYGVKD. The CDR3 sequence is 13 residues long. CDR3 coding DNA: TGTGCCAGCCGACAGCCGAACACCGGGGAGCTGTTTTTT. This codes for CASRQPNTGELFF.

This clonotype has ten or more counts. The rearrangement links TRBV7-2 to TRBJ2-5; D gene ambiguous. Germline CDR1 SGHTA, CDR2 FQGNSA. This CDR3 has 12 residues. The V gene lost 5 bases and the J gene lost 9 bases, with 13 bases spanning the gap. Here the CDR3 DNA reads TGTGCCAGCAGCCCCCCATCCGTGGCCCAGTACTTC. It specifies CASSPPSVAQYF.

This clonotype came up many times. The chain employs TRBV7-6 and TRBJ2-5, with 9 bases fitting TRBD1. V shed 3 bases and J 5 bases; nucleotides not matched to a gene: 10. Germline lookup yields CDR1 SGHVS and CDR2 FNYEAQ. The CDR3 runs to 16 residues. The CDR3 sequence is CASSLHGQGLRETQYF. In DNA form, the CDR3 reads TGTGCCAGCAGCTTGCACGGACAGGGGTTAAGGGAGACCCAGTACTTC.

This clonotype was detected many times. The chain joins TRBV19 to TRBJ2-7, with D tentatively TRBD1 or TRBD2 (5 bases each). CDR1 and CDR2 from the germline V gene are LNHDA and SQIVND (reference sequence). Between the trimmed V and J ends, which lost 7 bases and 3 bases, there was a span of 16 bases. The CDR3 extends over 14 amino acids. CDR3 in DNA: TGTGCCAGTACCCCAGGGACGTCGGACTACGAGCAGTACTTC. Translated, it gives CASTPGTSDYEQYF.

The chain recombines TRBV2 with TRBJ1-6, with D perhaps matching TRBD1 (6 bases). This CDR3 comprises 14 residues. V dropped 6 bases and J dropped 7 bases, with 13 bases sitting between them. Germline V gene data show CDR1 as SNHLY and CDR2 as FYNNEI. The CDR3 reads CASRDSSMNSPLHF. The CDR3 DNA follows: TGTGCCAGCAGGGACAGTTCTATGAATTCACCCCTCCACTTT.

This clonotype was found a few times. The chain uses TRBV7-8 and TRBJ2-6; unclear D gene. Germline loops: CDR1 SGHVS, CDR2 FQNEAQ. The ends were cut back, 2 bases at V and 4 bases at J, with 9 bases in the middle. The CDR3 contains 15 residues. CDR3 coding DNA: TGTGCCAGCAGCTTAAGTCTGGACGGGGCCAACGTCCTGACTTTC. The encoded protein is CASSLSLDGANVLTF.

At least ten counts were recorded for this clonotype. A junction end diverges from the germline sequence, so it may reflect a read error. J is TRBJ1-5 and V is TRBV7-7, with D unresolved. Germline V gives CDR1 SSHAT, CDR2 FNYEAQ (reference sequence). The CDR3 loop spans 16 amino acids. In DNA form, the CDR3 reads TGTGCTAGCAGCTTCGTTTACAGCTATAGCAATCAGCCCCAGCATTTT. Translation: CASSFVYSYSNQPQHF.

The V gene is TRBV7-2, the J gene TRBJ2-7, with D hard to call. From germline, CDR1 is SGHTA and CDR2 FQGNSA. The CDR3 extends over 12 amino acids. V dropped 2 bases and J dropped 8 bases, with 10 bases sitting between them. The CDR3 nucleotides are TGTGCCAGCAGCTTACTGAGTGTCAAGCAGTACTTC. It encodes CASSLLSVKQYF. The complete variable domain, with remaining parts taken from reference TRBV7-2 and TRBJ2-7, reads GAGVSQSPSNKVTEKGKDVELRCDPISGHTALYWYRQSLGQGLEFLIYFQGNSAPDKSGLPSDRFSAERTGGSVSTLTIQRTQQEDSAVYLCASSLLSVKQYFGPGTRLTVT.

The chain uses TRBV3-1 and TRBJ2-2; 7 bases fit TRBD1. This CDR3 spans 18 amino acids. With 6 bases clipped from V and 0 bases from J, the junction kept 13 bases outside the gene matches. The germline gives CDR1 LGHDT, CDR2 YNNKEL (reference sequence). The CDR3 DNA follows: TGTGCCAGCAGTCTGGGACAGCAGTTCCCGGCGAACACCGGGGAGCTGTTTTTT. Protein product: CASSLGQQFPANTGELFF.

V usage is TRBV6-1 and J usage is TRBJ2-2; D remains ambiguous. Trimming shortened V by 6 bases and J by 0 bases, and 11 bases separated the two germline ends. This CDR3 has 15 residues. CDR1 and CDR2 (germline): MNHNS, SASEGT. The CDR3 DNA follows: TGTGCCAGCAGCTTATTACACGCGAACACCGGGGAGCTGTTTTTT. It yields the protein CASSLLHANTGELFF.